These T cell receptor beta chains were read from a single sample in a study of shared clonotypes between healthy human individuals. Method: immunoSEQ multiplex PCR; TCRdb's copy keeps in-frame clones and lacks some. The repertoire holds around 1,900,000 clones, about 93% seen once, with roughly 1.7% in the top ten. The sequencing sample was made of naive CD8+ T cells from PBMCs. These receptors came from a man aged 18 to 35 in good health. Some clones in this sample may be carry-over from other donors' samples. Both conserved end residues are part of each CDR3. Each record gives: V gene, J gene, D gene, clone size, CDR3 DNA, CDR3 protein. D genes are given only for firm matches. A clone size is listed for some rows: how often the clone was seen (once, few, many), or a class if it is expanded.

V gene: TRBV27; J gene: TRBJ2-1; D gene: TRBD2; clone size: once; CDR3 DNA: TGTGCCAGCAGTCCCACGATTCAGCGGGGGAGCTCCTACAATGAGCAGTTCTTC; CDR3 protein: CASSPTIQRGSSYNEQFF
V gene: TRBV7-9; J gene: TRBJ2-7; D gene: TRBD1; clone size: -; CDR3 DNA: TGTGCCAGCATTCTTACGGGACAGGGGTCCTACGAGCAGTACTTC; CDR3 protein: CASILTGQGSYEQYF
V gene: TRBV7-8; J gene: TRBJ2-1; D gene: -; clone size: once; CDR3 DNA: TGTGCCAGCAGCTTTCCAAGCTCCTACAATGAGCAGTTCTTC; CDR3 protein: CASSFPSSYNEQFF
V gene: TRBV5-1; J gene: TRBJ2-7; D gene: -; clone size: -; CDR3 DNA: TGCGCCAGCAGCCCACAGGGTTGGAAAATCTACGAGCAGTACTTC; CDR3 protein: CASSPQGWKIYEQYF
V gene: TRBV7-3; J gene: TRBJ2-3; D gene: -; clone size: -; CDR3 DNA: TGTGCCAGCAGCTTCGGGACTCCACCAGATACGCAGTATTTT; CDR3 protein: CASSFGTPPDTQYF
V gene: TRBV9; J gene: TRBJ2-1; D gene: -; clone size: once; CDR3 DNA: TGTGCCAGCAGCAGGGAGAGGGGAGAGCAGTTCTTC; CDR3 protein: CASSRERGEQFF
V gene: TRBV2; J gene: TRBJ2-2; D gene: -; clone size: -; CDR3 DNA: TGTGCCAGCACGGCGAACACCGGGGAGCTGTTTTTT; CDR3 protein: CASTANTGELFF
V gene: TRBV7-9; J gene: TRBJ2-3; D gene: -; clone size: -; CDR3 DNA: TGTGCCAGCAGCTTAGCGCAAAAACCCCGACAGACAAGCACAGATACGCAGTATTTT; CDR3 protein: CASSLAQKPRQTSTDTQYF
V gene: TRBV4-2; J gene: TRBJ2-2; D gene: -; clone size: -; CDR3 DNA: TGTGCCAGCAGCCCCCCGGGACAAGACACCGGGGAGCTGTTTTTT; CDR3 protein: CASSPPGQDTGELFF
V gene: TRBV27; J gene: TRBJ2-1; D gene: -; clone size: -; CDR3 DNA: TGTGCCAGCAGTTTAGCTTGGGGGACTGAGCAGTTCTTC; CDR3 protein: CASSLAWGTEQFF
V gene: TRBV28; J gene: TRBJ2-3; D gene: -; clone size: -; CDR3 DNA: TGTGCCAGCAGCAAAAGTCTAGATCAGTGGACAGATACGCAGTATTTT; CDR3 protein: CASSKSLDQWTDTQYF
V gene: TRBV5-8; J gene: TRBJ2-1; D gene: TRBD1; clone size: -; CDR3 DNA: TGTGCCAGCAGCTTGGGCAACAGGGGCAATGAGCAGTTCTTC; CDR3 protein: CASSLGNRGNEQFF
V gene: TRBV7-8; J gene: TRBJ2-7; D gene: TRBD1; clone size: -; CDR3 DNA: TGTGCCAGCAGCTTACAAATGATCGGGACAGGGCTATACGAGCAGTACTTC; CDR3 protein: CASSLQMIGTGLYEQYF
V gene: TRBV29-1; J gene: TRBJ1-1; D gene: TRBD1; clone size: -; CDR3 DNA: TGCAGCGTACGGACAGGGGCCACTGAAGCTTTCTTT; CDR3 protein: CSVRTGATEAFF
V gene: TRBV15; J gene: TRBJ2-7; D gene: -; clone size: -; CDR3 DNA: TGTGCCACCAGCCTCGGCGAGGGTATAAGTTACTTC; CDR3 protein: CATSLGEGISYF
V gene: TRBV18; J gene: TRBJ2-5; D gene: TRBD2; clone size: once; CDR3 DNA: TGTGCCAGCTCAGGGACTAGCGGGAGAGAGACCCAGTACTTC; CDR3 protein: CASSGTSGRETQYF
V gene: TRBV7-9; J gene: TRBJ2-7; D gene: TRBD1; clone size: -; CDR3 DNA: TGTGCCAGCAGCAGTCGGGACAGGGACTTTTTTGTAGAGCAGTACTTC; CDR3 protein: CASSSRDRDFFVEQYF
V gene: TRBV7-8; J gene: TRBJ2-1; D gene: -; clone size: -; CDR3 DNA: TGTGCCAGCAGCTTAGAAGGTCGGCCTGACAATGAGCAGTTCTTC; CDR3 protein: CASSLEGRPDNEQFF
V gene: TRBV19; J gene: TRBJ2-7; D gene: -; clone size: -; CDR3 DNA: TGTGCCAGTAGTGGCGGTGGGGTATACGAGCAGTACTTC; CDR3 protein: CASSGGGVYEQYF
V gene: TRBV27; J gene: TRBJ2-7; D gene: -; clone size: -; CDR3 DNA: TGTGCCAGCAGTCGTGGGGACGAGCAGTACTTC; CDR3 protein: CASSRGDEQYF
V gene: TRBV6-6; J gene: TRBJ1-4; D gene: TRBD1; clone size: once; CDR3 DNA: TGTGCCACGTACAGGGGCGGAGGCGAAAAACTGTTTTTT; CDR3 protein: CATYRGGGEKLFF
V gene: TRBV28; J gene: TRBJ1-3; D gene: TRBD1; clone size: -; CDR3 DNA: TGTGCCAGCAGTCCGCCAGACAGGGTACATTCTGGAAACACCATATATTTT; CDR3 protein: CASSPPDRVHSGNTIYF
V gene: TRBV5-1; J gene: TRBJ1-2; D gene: -; clone size: -; CDR3 DNA: TGCGCCAGCAGCTTGGCCGATGAAGGGCCCTATGGCTACACCTTC; CDR3 protein: CASSLADEGPYGYTF